This is a list of T cell receptor beta chains from one sample in a study of shared clonotypes between healthy human individuals. Produced via immunoSEQ multiplex PCR; TCRdb's table is partial and in-frame only. The sample lists about 2,200,000 clones; under 95% were seen once. Sample: naive CD8+ T cells from PBMCs. The receptors stem from a man younger than 35 in good health. Some clones in this sample may be carry-over from other donors' samples. The CDR3 runs from the conserved cysteine through the conserved F or W. A D gene is named only where the DNA matches it firmly. Where a row states a size, it is once, few, many or the class of an expanded clone; other rows omit it.

TRBJ2-6 TRBD1 NA TRBV7-8 TGTGCCAGCAGCCACGACAGGGTCTCTGGGGCCAACGTCCTGACTTTC CASSHDRVSGANVLTF
TRBJ2-1 NA NA TRBV9 TGTGCCAGCAGCGCCGGCCTTGGTGAGCAGTTCTTC CASSAGLGEQFF
TRBJ2-7 NA NA TRBV7-9 TGTGCCAGCAGCTTAGACACCTCGGGACACCTCTACGAGCAGTACTTC CASSLDTSGHLYEQYF
TRBJ1-3 NA NA TRBV27 TGTGCCAGCAGCCGGGACGGGGACTCTGGAAACACCATATATTTT CASSRDGDSGNTIYF
TRBJ2-7 TRBD1 NA TRBV6-5 TGTGCCAGCACGGACAGGGGGTTCTACGAGCAGTACTTC CASTDRGFYEQYF
TRBJ2-7 NA NA TRBV7-2 TGTGCCAGCAGCCTATACAACAGGGTCCACACCTCCTACGAGCAGTACTTC CASSLYNRVHTSYEQYF
TRBJ1-1 NA NA TRBV5-6 TGTGCCAGCAGCTTGGCCTTGGGGCAGGTGAACACTGAAGCTTTCTTT CASSLALGQVNTEAFF
TRBJ1-3 NA once TRBV23-1 TGCGCCAGCACCAAGGGACGGATTCGATACGGAAACACCATATATTTT CASTKGRIRYGNTIYF
TRBJ2-3 TRBD2 NA TRBV7-9 TGTGCCAGCAGCTCTCGACTAGCGGGTCTACACTTAGGCACAGATACGCAGTATTTT CASSSRLAGLHLGTDTQYF
TRBJ2-3 TRBD2 NA TRBV15 TGTGCCACCAGCAGAACTAGCGGGAACACAGATACGCAGTATTTT CATSRTSGNTDTQYF
TRBJ2-7 TRBD1 NA TRBV5-6 TGTGCCAGCAGCTTGGGGGACAGTTACTACGAGCAGTACTTC CASSLGDSYYEQYF
TRBJ2-1 TRBD1 NA TRBV15 TGTGCCACCAGCAAAAGGACAGGCAACAATGAGCAGTTCTTC CATSKRTGNNEQFF
TRBJ2-7 NA NA TRBV25-1 TGTGCCAGCAGTGAGAGGAACGGCGTCTACGAGCAGTACTTC CASSERNGVYEQYF
TRBJ1-3 NA NA TRBV19 TGTGCCACCCAGGGGCCAGGGCTATACTCTGGAAACACCATATATTTT CATQGPGLYSGNTIYF